This entry lists 19 T cell receptor beta chains sequenced from one sample in a study of identical twins. From the 5' RACE reads, TCRdb called clonotypes with MiXCR, one entry per CDR3 protein. In the table there are nearly 900,000 distinct CDR3 sequences, around 12% of which are singletons. These data also featured in a second study, about yellow fever vaccine responses in identical twins.

The specimen sequenced was PBMCs. The receptors originated from a woman in her late teens or twenties in good health.

This clonotype was detected only a few times. The chain uses TRBV11-2 and TRBJ2-5, with TRBD1 matching over 9 bases. The J segment lost 5 bases and the V segment lost 4 bases, leaving 8 bases of the junction unmatched. Germline V gives CDR1 SGHAT, CDR2 FQNNGV. The CDR3 has 15 residues. The CDR3 sequence is CASSYGDRVVETQYF. The CDR3 DNA reads as TGTGCCAGCAGCTACGGGGACAGGGTCGTGGAGACCCAGTACTTC.

This clonotype was counted a few times. This rearrangement joins TRBV3-1 to TRBJ2-1, with D unresolved. V dropped 0 bases and J dropped 5 bases, with 11 bases sitting between them. The germline V gene has CDR1 LGHDT and CDR2 YNNKEL (reference sequence). CDR3 length: 15 residues. The CDR3 DNA reads TGTGCCAGCAGCCAAGATGCCGGCCTAAACAATGAGCAGTTCTTC. It encodes CASSQDAGLNNEQFF.

The V call is TRBV5-1, the J call TRBJ2-7; 11 positions agree with TRBD2. CDR1 and CDR2 from the germline V gene are SGHRS and YFSETQ. The J segment lost 4 bases and the V segment lost 0 bases, leaving 6 bases of the junction unmatched. The CDR3 is 16 residues long. CDR3 loop: CASSLVAGGPNYEQYF. CDR3 bases: TGCGCCAGCAGCTTGGTAGCGGGAGGGCCGAATTACGAGCAGTACTTC.

The gene calls are TRBV20-1 and TRBJ1-2; D gene ambiguous. Germline loops: CDR1 DFQATT, CDR2 SNEGSKA (reference sequence). Trimming took off 0 bases at V and 5 bases at J, with 19 bases between the two ends. The CDR3 sequence is 16 residues long. The CDR3 sequence: CSARDRHGSGIYGYTF. The CDR3 region has the DNA TGCAGTGCTAGAGATCGGCACGGCAGTGGGATATATGGCTACACCTTC.

The gene calls are TRBV20-1 and TRBJ2-3; TRBD1 is a possible D gene (6 bases). V was shortened by 5 bases and J by 0 bases, with 9 bases between the two germline ends. The germline gives CDR1 DFQATT, CDR2 SNEGSKA (reference sequence). The CDR3 covers 13 residues. CDR3 protein: CSAPQGSTDTQYF. The CDR3 DNA sequence: TGCAGTGCTCCACAGGGTAGCACAGATACGCAGTATTTT.

This clonotype has a handful of counts. The gene calls are TRBV20-1 and TRBJ2-1, with 8 bases matching TRBD2. V was pared by 4 bases and J by 8 bases, with 7 bases of the junction left unmatched. Germline V gene sequence: CDR1 DFQATT, CDR2 SNEGSKA (reference sequence). The CDR3 runs 13 residues. The CDR3 sequence: CSATGLGVDEQFF. CDR3 coding DNA: TGCAGTGCTACGGGACTAGGGGTAGATGAGCAGTTCTTC.

This chain joins TRBV15 and TRBJ2-3, with a tentative D call TRBD1 (5 bases). The CDR3 consists of 14 residues. The V end was cut by 3 bases, the J end by 4 bases, with 11 bases between. CDR1 is LNHNV, CDR2 YYDKDF, per germline (reference sequence). CDR3 protein: CATSRGRAPDTQYF. CDR3 DNA: TGTGCCACCAGCAGGGGCAGGGCCCCAGATACGCAGTATTTT.

There are a few counts of this clonotype. The chain employs TRBV6-5 and TRBJ2-2; D remains unclear. This CDR3 spans 14 amino acids. Between the trimmed V and J ends, which lost 2 bases and 6 bases, there was a span of 10 bases. Germline loops: CDR1 MNHEY, CDR2 SVGAGI. The CDR3 DNA sequence: TGTGCCAGCAGTTACCTTGCTGGAGCCGGGGAGCTGTTTTTT. It specifies CASSYLAGAGELFF.

A few counts support this clonotype. This chain uses TRBV5-1 with TRBJ2-3; D call uncertain. This CDR3 spans 15 amino acids. Germline loops: CDR1 SGHRS, CDR2 YFSETQ. Trimming took off 3 bases at V and 0 bases at J, with 11 bases between the two ends. The CDR3, as DNA: TGCGCCAGCAGCTCCAGGTTTTTCAGCACAGATACGCAGTATTTT. Translating gives CASSSRFFSTDTQYF.

V is TRBV27 and J is TRBJ2-1; tentatively, D is TRBD2 (5 bases). This CDR3 has 14 residues. Trimming stripped 5 bases from V and 6 bases from J, with 14 bases between. Germline V gives CDR1 MNHEY, CDR2 SMNVEV (reference sequence). The CDR3 DNA sequence: TGTGCCAGCAGTCCAGCCGGACGGGGCAATGAGCAGTTCTTC. This gives the protein CASSPAGRGNEQFF.

This clonotype showed up just a few times. The V gene is TRBV5-1, the J gene TRBJ2-1, with 8 bases lining up with TRBD2. This CDR3 is 14 amino acids long. CDR1 and CDR2 (germline): SGHRS, YFSETQ. V lost 5 bases, J lost 2 bases, and 3 bases stayed unmatched. CDR3 protein: CASRTGGPYNEQFF. DNA for the CDR3: TGCGCCAGCAGGACGGGAGGGCCCTACAATGAGCAGTTCTTC.

J is TRBJ1-1 and V is TRBV29-1; D remains ambiguous. The germline CDR1 and CDR2 sequences are SQVTM and ANQGSEA. This CDR3 has 12 amino acids. V was pared by 3 bases and J by 3 bases, with 8 bases between. The CDR3 DNA follows: TGCAGCGTTGACTCTGCGGACACTGAAGCTTTCTTT. Encoded protein: CSVDSADTEAFF. Drawing the rest from reference TRBV29-1 and TRBJ1-1, the complete variable domain is SAVISQKPSRDICQRGTSLTIQCQVDSQVTMMFWYRQQPGQSLTLIATANQGSEATYESGFVIDKFPISRPNLTFSTLTVSNMSPEDSSIYLCSVDSADTEAFFGQGTRLTVV.

The chain is built from TRBV20-1 and TRBJ2-7; 7 bases map to TRBD1. CDR1 DFQATT and CDR2 SNEGSKA come from the germline V gene (reference sequence). This CDR3 has 13 residues. V gave up 6 bases and J gave up 1 base; unmatched junction bases: 6. The CDR3 sequence is CSAMTGNSYEQYV. The CDR3 DNA reads TGCAGTGCCATGACAGGGAATTCCTACGAGCAGTACGTC.

This clonotype was picked up a small number of times. The chain uses TRBV20-1 and TRBJ2-3; TRBD2 agrees at 10 bases. The CDR3 is 17 amino acids. The V and J ends lost 3 bases and 8 bases, in that order; junction bases with no gene match: 17. Germline loops: CDR1 DFQATT, CDR2 SNEGSKA (reference sequence). In nucleotides, the CDR3 is TGCAGTGCTAGGGCGCGCTATCTAGCGGGGGTCCGGGGTACGCAGTATTTT. This sequence encodes CSARARYLAGVRGTQYF.

This clonotype has ten or more counts. The chain couples TRBV29-1 to TRBJ2-2; TRBD2 might be the D (8 bases). CDR3 length equals 14 residues. The V end was cut by 7 bases, the J end by 7 bases, with 19 bases between. The germline CDR1 and CDR2 sequences are SQVTM and ANQGSEA. CDR3 residues: CSARGSGSGGELFF. The CDR3 DNA sequence: TGCAGCGCCAGGGGGAGCGGGAGCGGCGGGGAGCTGTTTTTT.

V and J are TRBV7-2 and TRBJ2-1; 7 bases agree with TRBD2. CDR1 is SGHTA, CDR2 FQGNSA, per germline. This CDR3 is 15 amino acids long. Unmatched junction bases numbered 14, after V lost 5 bases and J lost 10 bases. The CDR3 here is CASSTRDYPFGEQFF. The DNA of the CDR3 is TGTGCCAGCAGCACTCGGGACTATCCTTTCGGAGAGCAGTTCTTC. The complete variable domain, with remaining parts taken from reference TRBV7-2 and TRBJ2-1, reads GAGVSQSPSNKVTEKGKDVELRCDPISGHTALYWYRQSLGQGLEFLIYFQGNSAPDKSGLPSDRFSAERTGGSVSTLTIQRTQQEDSAVYLCASSTRDYPFGEQFFGPGTRLTVL.

In its sample, this clonotype was seen a few times. CDR3 nucleotide sequence: TGTGCCAGCAGCCTACTAGCGGGGCCTCGTGAGCAGTACGTC. This translates into CASSLLAGPREQYV. The V gene is TRBV5-6, the J gene TRBJ2-7; 10 bases are shared with TRBD2. Germline CDR1 reads SGHDT; CDR2 reads YYEEEE. The ends lost 4 bases at V and 7 bases at J; junction bases unmatched: 8. The CDR3 is made up of 14 amino acids.

This clonotype was counted ten times or more. The chain carries TRBV5-1 and TRBJ2-5; D may be TRBD1 (6 bases). CDR1 SGHRS and CDR2 YFSETQ come from the germline V gene. V dropped 4 bases and J dropped 5 bases, with 15 bases sitting between them. The CDR3 totals 14 residues. The DNA of the CDR3 is TGCGCCAGCAGCACCGGACAGTCCAGGGAGACCCAGTACTTC. Encoded protein: CASSTGQSRETQYF.

V and J are TRBV15 and TRBJ2-3, with 9 bases aligning to TRBD2. The CDR3 loop spans 14 amino acids. V lost 5 bases, J lost 6 bases, and 6 bases stayed unmatched. In germline, CDR1 is LNHNV, CDR2 YYDKDF (reference sequence). The CDR3: CATSPSGKIDTQYF. The CDR3 DNA reads TGTGCCACCAGCCCTAGCGGGAAGATCGATACGCAGTATTTT.